The subject of this entry is one TCR beta chain. Its cognate antigen is unknown. The germline V and J ends were trimmed by 8 bases and 3 bases, with 17 bases remaining between them. Germline loops: CDR1 SNHLY, CDR2 FYNNEI. The CDR3 has 15 residues. This entry is derived from a study of OX40 agonist ivuxolimab in advanced cancers. Assay: immunoSEQ multiplex PCR; the TCRdb copy retains only in-frame clones and omits some. There are over 40,000 clones in the sample; around 82% occur only once, and around 4.3% lies in the top ten. The study's findings and limits: Relative to CD4+ cells, CD8+ T cells on average had more expanded clones.

The sequence was obtained from an adult with an advanced solid tumor such as melanoma, head and neck, liver or kidney cancer. The chain combines TRBV2 with TRBJ1-5; possibly TRBD1 for D (5 bases). The specimen comprised CD4+ or CD8+ T cells sorted from blood, sampled in a trial of the OX40 agonist ivuxolimab. The CDR3 loop reads CASGGGRANNQPQHF. In nucleotides, the CDR3 is TGTGCCAGCGGGGGTGGGAGAGCTAACAATCAGCCCCAGCATTTT.